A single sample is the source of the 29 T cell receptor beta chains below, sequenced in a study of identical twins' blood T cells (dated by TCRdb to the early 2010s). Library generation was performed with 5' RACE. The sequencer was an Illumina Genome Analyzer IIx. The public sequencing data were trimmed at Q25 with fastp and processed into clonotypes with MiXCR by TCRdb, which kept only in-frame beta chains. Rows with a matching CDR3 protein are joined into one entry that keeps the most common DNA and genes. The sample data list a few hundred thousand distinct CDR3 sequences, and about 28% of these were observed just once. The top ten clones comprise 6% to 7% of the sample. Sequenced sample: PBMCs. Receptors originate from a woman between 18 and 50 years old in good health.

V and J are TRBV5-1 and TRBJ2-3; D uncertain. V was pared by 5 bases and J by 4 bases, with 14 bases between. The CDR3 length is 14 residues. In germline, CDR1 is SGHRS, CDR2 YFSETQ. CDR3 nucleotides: TGCGCCAGCAGGTCGGGCCCGGCGCCAGATACGCAGTATTTT. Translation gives CASRSGPAPDTQYF.

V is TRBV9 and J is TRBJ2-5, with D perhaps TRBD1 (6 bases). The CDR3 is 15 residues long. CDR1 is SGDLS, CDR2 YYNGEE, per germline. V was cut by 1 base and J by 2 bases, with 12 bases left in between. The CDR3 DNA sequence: TGTGCCAGCAGCGTAACAGGGTCGGCACAAGAGACCCAGTACTTC. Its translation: CASSVTGSAQETQYF.

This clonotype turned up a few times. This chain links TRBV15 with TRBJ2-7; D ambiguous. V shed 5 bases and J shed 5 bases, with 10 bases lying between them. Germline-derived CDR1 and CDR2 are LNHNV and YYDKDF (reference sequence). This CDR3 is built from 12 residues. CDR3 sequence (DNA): TGTGCCACCAGCCTAGGGTTACACGAGCAGTACTTC. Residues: CATSLGLHEQYF.

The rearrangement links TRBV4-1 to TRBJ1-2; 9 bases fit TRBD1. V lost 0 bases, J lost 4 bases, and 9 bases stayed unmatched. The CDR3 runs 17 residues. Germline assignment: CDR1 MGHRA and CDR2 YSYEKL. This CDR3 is CASSQEEGTGTIYGYTF. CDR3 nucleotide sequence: TGCGCCAGCAGCCAAGAAGAGGGGACAGGGACTATCTATGGCTACACCTTC.

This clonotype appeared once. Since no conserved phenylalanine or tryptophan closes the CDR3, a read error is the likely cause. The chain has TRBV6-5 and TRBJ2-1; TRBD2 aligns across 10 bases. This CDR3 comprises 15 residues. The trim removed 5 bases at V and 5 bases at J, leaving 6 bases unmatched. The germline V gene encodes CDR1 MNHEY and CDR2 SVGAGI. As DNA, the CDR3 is TGTGCCAGCAGTCTAACCGGGACTAGCGACAATGAGCAGTTCCTC. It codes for CASSLTGTSDNEQFL.

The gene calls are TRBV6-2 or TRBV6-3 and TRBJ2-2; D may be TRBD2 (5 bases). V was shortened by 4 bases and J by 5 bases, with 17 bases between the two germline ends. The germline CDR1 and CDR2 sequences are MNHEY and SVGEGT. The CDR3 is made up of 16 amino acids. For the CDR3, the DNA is TGTGCCAGCAGTTCGGAAAAAAGGGAGTATACCGGGGAGCTGTTTTTT. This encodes CASSSEKREYTGELFF.

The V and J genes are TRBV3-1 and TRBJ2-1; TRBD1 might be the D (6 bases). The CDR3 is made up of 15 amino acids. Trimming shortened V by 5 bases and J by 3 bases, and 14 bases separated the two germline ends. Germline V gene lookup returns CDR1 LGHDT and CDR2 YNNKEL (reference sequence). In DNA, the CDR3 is TGTGCCAGCAGCGGGGGCGGAAGCTTCTACAATGAGCAGTTCTTC. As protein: CASSGGGSFYNEQFF.

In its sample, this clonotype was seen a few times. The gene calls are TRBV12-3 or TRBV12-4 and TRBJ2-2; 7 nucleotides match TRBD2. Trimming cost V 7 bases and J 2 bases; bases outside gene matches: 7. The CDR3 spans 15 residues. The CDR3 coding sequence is TGTGCCAGCAATCCCCGGGACTACAACACCGGGGAGCTGTTTTTT. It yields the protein CASNPRDYNTGELFF.

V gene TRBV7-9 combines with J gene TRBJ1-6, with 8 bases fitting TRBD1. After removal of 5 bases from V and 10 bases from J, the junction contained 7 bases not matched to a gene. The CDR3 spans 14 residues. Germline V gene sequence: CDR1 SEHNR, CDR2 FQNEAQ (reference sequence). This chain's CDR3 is CASSTGQGDSPLHF. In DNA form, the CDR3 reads TGTGCCAGCAGCACCGGACAGGGTGACTCACCCCTCCACTTT. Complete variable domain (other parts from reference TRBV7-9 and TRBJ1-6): DTGVSQNPRHKITKRGQNVTFRCDPISEHNRLYWYRQTLGQGPEFLTYFQNEAQLEKSRLLSDRFSAERPKGSFSTLEIQRTEQGDSAMYLCASSTGQGDSPLHFGNGTRLTVT.

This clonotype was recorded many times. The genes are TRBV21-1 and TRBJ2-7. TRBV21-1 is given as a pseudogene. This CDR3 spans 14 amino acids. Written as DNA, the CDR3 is TGTGCCAGCAGCAAAACGTGGACGTTTTACGAGCAGTACTTC. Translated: CASSKTWTFYEQYF.

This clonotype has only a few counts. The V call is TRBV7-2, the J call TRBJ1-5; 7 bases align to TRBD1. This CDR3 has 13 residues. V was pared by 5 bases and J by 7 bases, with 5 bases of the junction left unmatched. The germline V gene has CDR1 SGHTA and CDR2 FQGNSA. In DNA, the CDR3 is TGTGCCAGCAGCCCTCAGGGGGAACAGCCCCAGCATTTT. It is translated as CASSPQGEQPQHF.

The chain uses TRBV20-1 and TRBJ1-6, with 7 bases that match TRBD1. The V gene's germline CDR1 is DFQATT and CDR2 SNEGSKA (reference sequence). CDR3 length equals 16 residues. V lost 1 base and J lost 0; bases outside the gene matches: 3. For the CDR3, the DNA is TGCAGTGCTAGAGGGGACAGAAGCTCCTATAATTCACCCCTCCACTTT. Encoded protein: CSARGDRSSYNSPLHF.

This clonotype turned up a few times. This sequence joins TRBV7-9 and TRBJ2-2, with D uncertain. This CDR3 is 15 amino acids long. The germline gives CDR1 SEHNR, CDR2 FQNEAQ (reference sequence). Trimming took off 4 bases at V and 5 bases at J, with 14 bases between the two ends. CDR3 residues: CASSWARLRTGELFF. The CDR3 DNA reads TGTGCCAGCAGCTGGGCTCGTCTTCGAACCGGGGAGCTGTTTTTT.

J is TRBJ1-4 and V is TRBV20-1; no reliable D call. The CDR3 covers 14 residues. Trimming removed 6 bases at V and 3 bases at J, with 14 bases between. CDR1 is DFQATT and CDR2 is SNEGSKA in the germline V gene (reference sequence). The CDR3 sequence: CSATQNPANEKLFF. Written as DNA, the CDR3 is TGCAGTGCCACTCAGAATCCAGCTAATGAAAAACTGTTTTTT.

CDR3 loop: CASSFPGPYNEQFF. CDR3 nucleotides: TGTGCCAGCAGTTTCCCGGGCCCTTACAATGAGCAGTTCTTC. J is TRBJ2-1 and V is TRBV27, with D hard to call. Deletions cut 3 bases from V and 4 bases from J, with 10 bases between. The CDR3 runs 14 residues. Germline lookup yields CDR1 MNHEY and CDR2 SMNVEV (reference sequence).

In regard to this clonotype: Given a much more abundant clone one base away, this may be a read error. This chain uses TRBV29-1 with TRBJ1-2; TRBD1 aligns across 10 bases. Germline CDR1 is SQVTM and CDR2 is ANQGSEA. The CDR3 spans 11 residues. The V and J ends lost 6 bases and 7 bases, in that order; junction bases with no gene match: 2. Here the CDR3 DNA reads TGCAGCGTGAGGACAGGGGGTGGCTACACCTTC. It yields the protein CSVRTGGGYTF.

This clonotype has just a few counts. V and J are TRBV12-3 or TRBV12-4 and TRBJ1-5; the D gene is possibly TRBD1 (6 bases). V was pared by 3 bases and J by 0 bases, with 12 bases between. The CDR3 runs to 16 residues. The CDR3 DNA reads TGTGCCAGCAGTTTGGGGGGCCCTCATAGCAATCAGCCCCAGCATTTT. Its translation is CASSLGGPHSNQPQHF.

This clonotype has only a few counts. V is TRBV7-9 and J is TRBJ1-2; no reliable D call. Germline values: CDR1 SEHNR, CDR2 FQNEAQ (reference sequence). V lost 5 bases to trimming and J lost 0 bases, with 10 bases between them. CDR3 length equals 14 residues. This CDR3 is CASSRETTNYGYTF. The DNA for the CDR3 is TGTGCCAGCAGCCGAGAGACGACTAACTATGGCTACACCTTC. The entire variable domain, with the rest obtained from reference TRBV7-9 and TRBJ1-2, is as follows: DTGVSQNPRHKITKRGQNVTFRCDPISEHNRLYWYRQTLGQGPEFLTYFQNEAQLEKSRLLSDRFSAERPKGSFSTLEIQRTEQGDSAMYLCASSRETTNYGYTFGSGTRLTVV.

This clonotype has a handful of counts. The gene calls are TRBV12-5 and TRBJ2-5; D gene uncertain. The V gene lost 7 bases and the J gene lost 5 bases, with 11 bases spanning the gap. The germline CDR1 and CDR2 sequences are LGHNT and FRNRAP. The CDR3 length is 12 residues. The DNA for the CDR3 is TGTGCTAGTGCTCGCAGTAGCGAGACCCAGTACTTC. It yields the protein CASARSSETQYF.

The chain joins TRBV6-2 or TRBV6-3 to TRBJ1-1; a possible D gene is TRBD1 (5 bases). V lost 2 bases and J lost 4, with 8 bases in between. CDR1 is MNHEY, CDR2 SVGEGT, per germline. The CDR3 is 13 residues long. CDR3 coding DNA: TGTGCCAGCAGTTACCCGACAGTCACTGAAGCTTTCTTT. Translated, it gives CASSYPTVTEAFF.

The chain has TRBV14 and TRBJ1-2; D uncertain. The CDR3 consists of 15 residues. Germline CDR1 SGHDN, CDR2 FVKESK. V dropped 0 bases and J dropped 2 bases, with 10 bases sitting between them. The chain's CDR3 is CASSQEVASNYGYTF. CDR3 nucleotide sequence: TGTGCCAGCAGCCAAGAGGTGGCGTCAAACTATGGCTACACCTTC.

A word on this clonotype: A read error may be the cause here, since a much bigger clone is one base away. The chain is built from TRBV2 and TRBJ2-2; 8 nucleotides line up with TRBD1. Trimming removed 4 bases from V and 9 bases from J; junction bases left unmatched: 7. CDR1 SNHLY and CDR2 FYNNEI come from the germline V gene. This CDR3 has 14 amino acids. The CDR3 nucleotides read TGTGCCAGCAGTGTACAGGGGGTAGCCTGGGAGCTGTTTTTT. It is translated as CASSVQGVAWELFF.

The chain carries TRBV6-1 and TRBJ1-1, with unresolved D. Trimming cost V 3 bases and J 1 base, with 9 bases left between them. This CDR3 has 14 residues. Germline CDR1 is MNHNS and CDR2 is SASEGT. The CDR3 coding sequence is TGTGCCAGCAGTGATCGCATTGCGAACACTGAAGCTTTCTTT. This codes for CASSDRIANTEAFF.

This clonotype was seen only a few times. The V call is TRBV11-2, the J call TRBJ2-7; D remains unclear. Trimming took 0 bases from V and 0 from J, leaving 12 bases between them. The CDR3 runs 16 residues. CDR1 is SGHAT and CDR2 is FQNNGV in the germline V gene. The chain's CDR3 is CASSLEFDIYSYEQYF. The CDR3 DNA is TGTGCCAGCAGCTTAGAGTTTGATATTTACTCCTACGAGCAGTACTTC.

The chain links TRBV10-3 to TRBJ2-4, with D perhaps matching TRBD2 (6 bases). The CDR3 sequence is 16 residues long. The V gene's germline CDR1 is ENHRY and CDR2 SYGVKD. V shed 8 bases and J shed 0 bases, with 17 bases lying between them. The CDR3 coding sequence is TGTGCCATCGGAGAGGGGATGGGACTAGCCAAAAACATTCAGTACTTC. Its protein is CAIGEGMGLAKNIQYF.

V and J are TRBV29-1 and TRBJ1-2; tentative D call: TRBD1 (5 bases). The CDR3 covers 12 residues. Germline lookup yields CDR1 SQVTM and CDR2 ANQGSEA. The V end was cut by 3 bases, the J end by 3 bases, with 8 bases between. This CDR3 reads CSVDRDYYGYTF. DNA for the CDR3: TGCAGCGTTGATCGGGACTACTATGGCTACACCTTC.

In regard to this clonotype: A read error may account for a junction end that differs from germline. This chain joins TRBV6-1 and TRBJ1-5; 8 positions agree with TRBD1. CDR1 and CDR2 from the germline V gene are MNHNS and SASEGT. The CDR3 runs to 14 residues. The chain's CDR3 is CVSTQDRGLQPQHF. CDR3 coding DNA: TGTGTCAGCACCCAAGACAGGGGACTACAGCCCCAGCATTTT.

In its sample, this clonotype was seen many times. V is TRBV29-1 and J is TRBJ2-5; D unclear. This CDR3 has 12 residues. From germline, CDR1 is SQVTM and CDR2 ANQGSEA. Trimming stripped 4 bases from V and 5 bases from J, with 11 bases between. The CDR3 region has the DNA TGCAGCGTTGTGTTGTCCTCGGAGACCCAGTACTTC. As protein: CSVVLSSETQYF.

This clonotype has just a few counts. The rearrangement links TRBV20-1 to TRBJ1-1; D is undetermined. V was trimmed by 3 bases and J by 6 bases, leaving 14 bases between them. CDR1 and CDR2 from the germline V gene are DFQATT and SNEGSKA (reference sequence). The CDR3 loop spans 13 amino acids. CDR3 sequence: CSARDPAHPEAFF. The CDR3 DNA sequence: TGCAGTGCTAGGGACCCCGCGCACCCTGAAGCTTTCTTT.